One sample yielded the 8 T cell receptor beta chains listed below, sequenced in a study of T-cell memory formation after mild COVID-19. TCRdb reanalysed the 5' RACE reads using MiXCR and keeps one entry per CDR3 protein. Of some 200,000 distinct CDR3 sequences detected, 20% to 25% appear once; the ten largest clones hold about 23%. The sequenced material came from PBMCs or a T cell subset sorted from them (not recorded which). These receptors were collected from an adult woman who had mild COVID-19 (a few samples of this study predate the infection). Cell type and time point are not known.

This clonotype has just a few counts. This chain joins TRBV29-1 and TRBJ2-1; the D call may be TRBD1 or TRBD2 (6 bases each). Per germline, CDR1 SQVTM and CDR2 ANQGSEA. V lost 7 bases and J 0 bases, leaving 13 bases between the germline ends. This CDR3 region has 14 residues. CDR3 nucleotide sequence: TGCAGCGAGGAGGGGGGATCCTCCTACAATGAGCAGTTCTTC. The encoded protein is CSEEGGSSYNEQFF.

The V call is TRBV2, the J call TRBJ1-4; 7 nucleotides match TRBD1. The CDR3 runs 17 residues. Germline V gives CDR1 SNHLY, CDR2 FYNNEI. V was pared by 2 bases and J by 1 base, with 7 bases of the junction left unmatched. CDR3 coding DNA: TGTGCCAGCAGTGAATCGGAGGGGGCGCGAACTAATGAAAAACTGTTTTTT. It codes for CASSESEGARTNEKLFF.

This rearrangement joins TRBV2 to TRBJ1-1; no reliable D call. Germline loops: CDR1 SNHLY, CDR2 FYNNEI. Trimming pared 4 bases from V and 1 base from J, leaving 16 bases between. This CDR3 region has 16 residues. DNA for the CDR3: TGTGCCAGCAGTGTCCAGTTGAGAAGATGGAACACTGAAGCTTTCTTT. Its protein product is CASSVQLRRWNTEAFF. The entire variable domain, with the rest obtained from reference TRBV2 and TRBJ1-1, is as follows: EPEVTQTPSHQVTQMGQEVILRCVPISNHLYFYWYRQILGQKVEFLVSFYNNEISEKSEIFDDQFSVERPDGSNFTLKIRSTKLEDSAMYFCASSVQLRRWNTEAFFGQGTRLTVV.

This clonotype has only a few counts. The rearrangement links TRBV24-1 to TRBJ2-3; D possibly corresponds to TRBD2 (6 bases). Germline assignment: CDR1 KGHDR and CDR2 SFDVKD. V was trimmed by 5 bases and J by 3 bases, leaving 11 bases between them. The length of the CDR3 is 14 residues. The CDR3 DNA reads TGTGCCACCAGTGCGGGAGTTGGGACAGATACGCAGTATTTT. This encodes CATSAGVGTDTQYF.

The chain employs TRBV7-9 and TRBJ2-3; 14 bases fit TRBD2. Unmatched junction bases numbered 9, after V lost 5 bases and J lost 2 bases. Per germline, CDR1 SEHNR and CDR2 FQNEAQ (reference sequence). This CDR3 comprises 18 residues. CDR3 sequence (DNA): TGTGCCAGCAGCCTGACTAGCGGGGGGGCCTGGCCCACAGATACGCAGTATTTT. As protein: CASSLTSGGAWPTDTQYF. The entire variable domain, with the rest obtained from reference TRBV7-9 and TRBJ2-3, is as follows: DTGVSQNPRHKITKRGQNVTFRCDPISEHNRLYWYRQTLGQGPEFLTYFQNEAQLEKSRLLSDRFSAERPKGSFSTLEIQRTEQGDSAMYLCASSLTSGGAWPTDTQYFGPGTRLTVL.

This clonotype turned up a few times. V and J are TRBV15 and TRBJ1-1; TRBD1 matches at 9 bases. The CDR3 runs 16 residues. V shed 3 bases, J shed 0 bases, and the junction held 5 bases outside the gene matches. Germline-derived CDR1 and CDR2 are LNHNV and YYDKDF (reference sequence). As DNA, the CDR3 is TGTGCCACCAGCAGCCGGGACAGGGAAATGAACACTGAAGCTTTCTTT. Translating gives CATSSRDREMNTEAFF. The variable domain in full, with the rest retrieved from reference TRBV15 and TRBJ1-1, is DAMVIQNPRYQVTQFGKPVTLSCSQTLNHNVMYWYQQKSSQAPKLLFHYYDKDFNNEADTPDNFQSRRPNTSFCFLDIRSPGLGDTAMYLCATSSRDREMNTEAFFGQGTRLTVV.

This clonotype occurred a few times. This chain links TRBV6-5 with TRBJ1-5; a weak D match, TRBD1 (6 bases). V was shortened by 4 bases and J by 5 bases, with 12 bases between the two germline ends. This CDR3 has 14 amino acids. Germline CDR1 reads MNHEY; CDR2 reads SVGAGI. The CDR3 region is CASSSSGHYQPQHF. CDR3 in DNA: TGTGCCAGCAGTTCCTCGGGACATTATCAGCCCCAGCATTTT.

A few counts support this clonotype. V usage is TRBV4-1 and J usage is TRBJ2-2; 15 nucleotides match TRBD2. There are 19 residues in the CDR3. Germline lookup yields CDR1 MGHRA and CDR2 YSYEKL. V was pared by 8 bases and J by 3 bases, with 13 bases of the junction left unmatched. This CDR3 is CASGSGTSGRIGDTGELFF. The CDR3 DNA follows: TGCGCCAGCGGCAGTGGGACTAGCGGGAGGATTGGGGACACCGGGGAGCTGTTTTTT.